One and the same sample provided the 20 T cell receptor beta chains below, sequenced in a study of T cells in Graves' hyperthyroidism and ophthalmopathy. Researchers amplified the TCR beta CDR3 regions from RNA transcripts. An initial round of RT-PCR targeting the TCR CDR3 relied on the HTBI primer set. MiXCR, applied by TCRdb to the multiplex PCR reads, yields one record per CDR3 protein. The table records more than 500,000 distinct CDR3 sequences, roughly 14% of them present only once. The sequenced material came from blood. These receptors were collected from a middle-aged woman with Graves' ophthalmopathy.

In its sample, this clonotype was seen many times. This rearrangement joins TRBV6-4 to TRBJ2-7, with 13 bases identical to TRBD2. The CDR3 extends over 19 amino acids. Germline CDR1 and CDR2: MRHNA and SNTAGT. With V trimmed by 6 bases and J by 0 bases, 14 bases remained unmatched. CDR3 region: CASRPWGLAGIRSSYEQYF. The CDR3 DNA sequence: TGTGCCAGCAGACCCTGGGGACTAGCGGGAATAAGGAGCTCCTACGAGCAGTACTTC.

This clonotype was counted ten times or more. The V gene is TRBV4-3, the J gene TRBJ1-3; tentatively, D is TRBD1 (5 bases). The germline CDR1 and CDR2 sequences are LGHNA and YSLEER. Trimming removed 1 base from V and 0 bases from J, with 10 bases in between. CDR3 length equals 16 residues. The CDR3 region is CASSQGTGISGNTIYF. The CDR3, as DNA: TGCGCCAGCAGCCAAGGAACAGGAATCTCTGGAAACACCATATATTTT.

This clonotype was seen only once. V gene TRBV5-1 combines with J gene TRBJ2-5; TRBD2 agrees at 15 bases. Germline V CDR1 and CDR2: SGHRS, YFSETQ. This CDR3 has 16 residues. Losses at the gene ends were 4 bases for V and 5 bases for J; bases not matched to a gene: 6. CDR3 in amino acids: CASSLGLAGGMETQYF. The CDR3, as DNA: TGCGCCAGCAGCCTGGGACTAGCGGGAGGAATGGAGACCCAGTACTTC.

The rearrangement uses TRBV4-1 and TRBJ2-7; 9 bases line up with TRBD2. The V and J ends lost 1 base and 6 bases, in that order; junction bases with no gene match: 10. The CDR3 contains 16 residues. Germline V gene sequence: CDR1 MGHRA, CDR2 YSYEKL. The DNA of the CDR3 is TGCGCCAGCAGCCAAGGGAAAACTAGCGGGTTTAGCGAGCAGTACTTC. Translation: CASSQGKTSGFSEQYF.

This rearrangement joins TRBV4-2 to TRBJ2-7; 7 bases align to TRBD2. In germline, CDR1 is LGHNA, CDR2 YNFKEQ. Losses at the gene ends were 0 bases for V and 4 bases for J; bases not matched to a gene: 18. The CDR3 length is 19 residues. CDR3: CASSQDSLAASPGGYEQYF. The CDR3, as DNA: TGTGCCAGCAGCCAAGATTCGCTAGCGGCCAGCCCCGGGGGTTACGAGCAGTACTTC.

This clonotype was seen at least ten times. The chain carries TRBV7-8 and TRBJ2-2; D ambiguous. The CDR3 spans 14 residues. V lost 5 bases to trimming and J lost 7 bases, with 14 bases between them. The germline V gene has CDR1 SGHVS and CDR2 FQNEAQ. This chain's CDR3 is CASSPAAADGELFF. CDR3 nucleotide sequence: TGTGCCAGCAGCCCTGCCGCGGCGGACGGGGAGCTGTTTTTT.

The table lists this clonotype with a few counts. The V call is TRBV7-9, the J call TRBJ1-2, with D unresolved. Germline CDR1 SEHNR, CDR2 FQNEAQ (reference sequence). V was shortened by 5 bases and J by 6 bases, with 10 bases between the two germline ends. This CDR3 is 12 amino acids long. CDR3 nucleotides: TGTGCCAGCAGCCCTATTCGGGATGGCTACACCTTC. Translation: CASSPIRDGYTF.

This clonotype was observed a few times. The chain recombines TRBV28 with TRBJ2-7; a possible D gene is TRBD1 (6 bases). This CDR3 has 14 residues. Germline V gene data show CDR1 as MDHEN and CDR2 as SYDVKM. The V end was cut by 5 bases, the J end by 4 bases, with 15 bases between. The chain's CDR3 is CASSPGTPPYEQYF. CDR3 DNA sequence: TGTGCCAGCAGTCCCGGGACACCCCCTTACGAGCAGTACTTC.

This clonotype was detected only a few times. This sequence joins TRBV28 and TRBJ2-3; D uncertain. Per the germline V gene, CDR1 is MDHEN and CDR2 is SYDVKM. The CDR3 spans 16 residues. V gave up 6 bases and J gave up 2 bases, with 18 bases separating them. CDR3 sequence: CASSLFLTRNTDTQYF. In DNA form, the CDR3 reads TGTGCCAGCAGCCTCTTCCTAACTCGTAACACAGATACGCAGTATTTT.

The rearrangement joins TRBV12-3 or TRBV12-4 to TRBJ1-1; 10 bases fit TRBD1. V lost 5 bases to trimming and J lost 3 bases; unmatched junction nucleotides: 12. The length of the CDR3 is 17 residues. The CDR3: CASSRTGQGRRDTEAFF. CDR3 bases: TGTGCCAGCAGTAGGACGGGACAGGGGCGGCGAGACACTGAAGCTTTCTTT.

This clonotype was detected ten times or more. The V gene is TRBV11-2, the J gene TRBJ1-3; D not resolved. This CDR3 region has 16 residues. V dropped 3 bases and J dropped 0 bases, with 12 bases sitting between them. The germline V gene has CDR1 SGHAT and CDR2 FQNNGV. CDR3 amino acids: CASSLQGRSSGNTIYF. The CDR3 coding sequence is TGTGCCAGCAGCTTGCAAGGCAGGTCCTCTGGAAACACCATATATTTT.

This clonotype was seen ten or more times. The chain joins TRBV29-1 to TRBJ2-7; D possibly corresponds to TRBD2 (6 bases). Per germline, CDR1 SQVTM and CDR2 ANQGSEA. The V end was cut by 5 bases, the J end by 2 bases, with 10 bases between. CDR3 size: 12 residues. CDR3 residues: CSVRASAYEQYF. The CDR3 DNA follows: TGCAGCGTTCGGGCTAGCGCCTACGAGCAGTACTTC.

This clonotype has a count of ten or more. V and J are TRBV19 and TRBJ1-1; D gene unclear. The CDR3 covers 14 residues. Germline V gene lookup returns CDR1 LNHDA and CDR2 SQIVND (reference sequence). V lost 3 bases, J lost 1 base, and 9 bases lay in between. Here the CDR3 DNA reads TGTGCCAGTAGTATTGGACCGCAGAACACTGAAGCTTTCTTT. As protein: CASSIGPQNTEAFF.

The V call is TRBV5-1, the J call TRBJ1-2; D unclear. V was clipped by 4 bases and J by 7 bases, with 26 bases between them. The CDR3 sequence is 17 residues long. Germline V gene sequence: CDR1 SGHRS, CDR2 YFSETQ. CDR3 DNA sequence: TGCGCCAGCAGCCACGGGTATAGGACCTCCCAATCGGTTGGCTACACCTTC. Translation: CASSHGYRTSQSVGYTF.

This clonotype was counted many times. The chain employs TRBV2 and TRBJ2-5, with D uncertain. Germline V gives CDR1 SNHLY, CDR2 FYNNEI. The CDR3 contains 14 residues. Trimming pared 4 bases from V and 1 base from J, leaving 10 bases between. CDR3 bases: TGTGCCAGCAGTGCGATCTGGATCCAAGAGACCCAGTACTTC. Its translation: CASSAIWIQETQYF.

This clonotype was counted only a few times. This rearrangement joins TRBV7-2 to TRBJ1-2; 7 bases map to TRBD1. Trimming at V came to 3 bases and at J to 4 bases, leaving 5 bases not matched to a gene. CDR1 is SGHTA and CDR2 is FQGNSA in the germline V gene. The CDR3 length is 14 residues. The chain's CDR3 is CASSFPGDSYGYTF. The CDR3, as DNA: TGTGCCAGCAGCTTTCCGGGGGACAGCTATGGCTACACCTTC. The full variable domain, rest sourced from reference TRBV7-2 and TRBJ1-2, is GAGVSQSPSNKVTEKGKDVELRCDPISGHTALYWYRQSLGQGLEFLIYFQGNSAPDKSGLPSDRFSAERTGGSVSTLTIQRTQQEDSAVYLCASSFPGDSYGYTFGSGTRLTVV.

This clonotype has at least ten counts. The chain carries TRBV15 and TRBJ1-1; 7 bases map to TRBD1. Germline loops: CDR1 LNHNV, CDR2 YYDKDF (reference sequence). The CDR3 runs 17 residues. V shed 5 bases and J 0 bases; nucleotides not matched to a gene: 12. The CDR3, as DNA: TGTGCCACCAGCCAACGGAGGGACAGCAACATGAACACTGAAGCTTTCTTT. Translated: CATSQRRDSNMNTEAFF. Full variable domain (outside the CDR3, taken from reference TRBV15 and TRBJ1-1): DAMVIQNPRYQVTQFGKPVTLSCSQTLNHNVMYWYQQKSSQAPKLLFHYYDKDFNNEADTPDNFQSRRPNTSFCFLDIRSPGLGDTAMYLCATSQRRDSNMNTEAFFGQGTRLTVV.

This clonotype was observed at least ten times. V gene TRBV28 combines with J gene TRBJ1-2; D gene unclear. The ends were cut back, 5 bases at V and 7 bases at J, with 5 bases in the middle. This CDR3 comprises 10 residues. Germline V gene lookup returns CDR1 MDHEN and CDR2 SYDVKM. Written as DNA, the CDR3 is TGTGCCAGCAGTGGCGTTGGCTACACCTTC. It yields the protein CASSGVGYTF.

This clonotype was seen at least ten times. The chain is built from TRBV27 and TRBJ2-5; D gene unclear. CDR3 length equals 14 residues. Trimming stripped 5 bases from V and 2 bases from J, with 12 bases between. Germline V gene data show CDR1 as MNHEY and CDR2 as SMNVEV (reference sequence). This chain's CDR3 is CASSQSRDQETQYF. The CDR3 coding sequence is TGTGCCAGCAGTCAATCTAGGGATCAAGAGACCCAGTACTTC.

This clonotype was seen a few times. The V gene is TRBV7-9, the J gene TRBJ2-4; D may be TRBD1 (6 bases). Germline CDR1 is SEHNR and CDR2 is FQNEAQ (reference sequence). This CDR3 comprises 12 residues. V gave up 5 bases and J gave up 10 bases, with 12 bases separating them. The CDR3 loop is CASSPGTGIQYF. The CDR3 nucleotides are TGTGCCAGCAGCCCGGGTACAGGGATTCAGTACTTC.